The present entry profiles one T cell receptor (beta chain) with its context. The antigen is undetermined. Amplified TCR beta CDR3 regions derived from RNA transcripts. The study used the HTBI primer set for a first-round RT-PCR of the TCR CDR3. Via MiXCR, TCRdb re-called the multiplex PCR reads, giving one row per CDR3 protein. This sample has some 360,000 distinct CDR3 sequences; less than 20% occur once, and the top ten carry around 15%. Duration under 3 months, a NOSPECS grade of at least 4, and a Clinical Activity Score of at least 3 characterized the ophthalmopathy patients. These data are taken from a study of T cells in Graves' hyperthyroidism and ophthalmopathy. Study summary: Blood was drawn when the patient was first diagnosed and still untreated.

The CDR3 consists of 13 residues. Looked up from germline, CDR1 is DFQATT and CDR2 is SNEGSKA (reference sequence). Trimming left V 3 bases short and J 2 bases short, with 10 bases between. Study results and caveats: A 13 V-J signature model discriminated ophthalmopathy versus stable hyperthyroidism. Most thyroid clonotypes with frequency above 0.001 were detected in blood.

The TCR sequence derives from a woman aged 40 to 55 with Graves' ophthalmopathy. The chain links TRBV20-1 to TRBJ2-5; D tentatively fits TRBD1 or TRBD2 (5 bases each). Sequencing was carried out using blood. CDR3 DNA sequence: TGCAGTGCTAGCCGAGGGGTTCAAGAGACCCAGTACTTC. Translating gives CSASRGVQETQYF.